These 25 T cell receptor beta chains were sequenced from one sample in a study of CD8 T cells in Susac syndrome. The RNA input was about 0.5 to 1 ug, and it was reverse transcribed with random hexamers. TCRdb passed the immunoSEQ multiplex PCR reads through MiXCR, listing each CDR3 protein once. The profile shows over 100,000 distinct CDR3 sequences, roughly 95% of them singletons. Sequenced material: CD4+ T cells from PBMCs. The receptors shown here come from a human donor with Susac syndrome.

This chain joins TRBV20-1 and TRBJ2-3, with 8 bases aligning to TRBD1. The CDR3 runs to 14 residues. The germline V gene has CDR1 DFQATT and CDR2 SNEGSKA (reference sequence). Trimming removed 3 bases from V and 2 bases from J; junction bases left unmatched: 4. The CDR3 DNA reads TGCAGTGCTAGTAGTCAGGGGGCCACAGATACGCAGTATTTT. It encodes CSASSQGATDTQYF.

The chain couples TRBV19 to TRBJ1-5; D gene ambiguous. V lost 8 bases, J lost 0 bases, and 8 bases lay in between. The CDR3 totals 13 residues. The germline V gene has CDR1 LNHDA and CDR2 SQIVND (reference sequence). This chain's CDR3 is CASGRNSNQPQHF. The CDR3 region has the DNA TGTGCCAGTGGGCGGAATAGCAATCAGCCCCAGCATTTT.

This clonotype occurred once. The V call is TRBV24-1, the J call TRBJ2-1, with 9 bases identical to TRBD2. This CDR3 region has 14 residues. Germline V gene lookup returns CDR1 KGHDR and CDR2 SFDVKD. Trimming cost V 5 bases and J 9 bases; bases outside gene matches: 7. The DNA of the CDR3 is TGTGCCACCAGTGTAGGGCTAGCGGGATCTGAGCAGTTCTTC. It codes for CATSVGLAGSEQFF.

This chain uses TRBV28 with TRBJ2-4; TRBD1 might be the D (6 bases). Trimming stripped 7 bases from V and 0 bases from J, with 10 bases between. The CDR3 has 14 residues. Germline values: CDR1 MDHEN, CDR2 SYDVKM. The CDR3 is CASTKQGAKNIQYF. The DNA for the CDR3 is TGTGCCAGCACCAAACAGGGAGCCAAAAACATTCAGTACTTC.

This clonotype was observed a few times. The chain employs TRBV29-1 and TRBJ2-7; D is undetermined. This CDR3 is built from 11 residues. V was trimmed by 4 bases and J by 0 bases, leaving 4 bases between them. Germline-derived CDR1 and CDR2 are SQVTM and ANQGSEA. The CDR3 DNA is TGCAGCGTTGCCAGCTCCTACGAGCAGTACTTC. Its translation: CSVASSYEQYF.

J is TRBJ2-5 and V is TRBV20-1, with D hard to call. Trimming cost V 0 bases and J 0 bases, with 2 bases left between them. Germline CDR1 reads DFQATT; CDR2 reads SNEGSKA (reference sequence). The CDR3 loop spans 12 amino acids. The CDR3 nucleotides read TGCAGTGCTAGAGACTACCAAGAGACCCAGTACTTC. This translates into CSARDYQETQYF.

This clonotype was recorded once. The chain uses TRBV5-6 and TRBJ2-2; TRBD1 aligns across 8 bases. Germline V gene data show CDR1 as SGHDT and CDR2 as YYEEEE. This CDR3 contains 17 residues. Germline trimming cut 3 bases from V and 2 bases from J; bases unmatched to any gene: 9. The CDR3 reads CASSSFGQGENTGELFF. DNA for the CDR3: TGTGCCAGCAGCTCCTTTGGACAGGGAGAAAACACCGGGGAGCTGTTTTTT. Complete variable domain (other parts from reference TRBV5-6 and TRBJ2-2): DAGVTQSPTHLIKTRGQQVTLRCSPKSGHDTVSWYQQALGQGPQFIFQYYEEEERQRGNFPDRFSGHQFPNYSSELNVNALLLGDSALYLCASSSFGQGENTGELFFGEGSRLTVL.

The chain recombines TRBV20-1 with TRBJ2-1; D unclear. There are 13 residues in the CDR3. Trimming removed 7 bases at V and 0 bases at J, with 10 bases between. Germline V gives CDR1 DFQATT, CDR2 SNEGSKA (reference sequence). The CDR3 region is CSVEKSSYNEQFF. In DNA form, the CDR3 reads TGCAGTGTCGAGAAGAGCTCCTACAATGAGCAGTTCTTC.

The chain links TRBV21-1 to TRBJ2-7; the table's D call TRBD1 went unverified against the DNA. TRBV21-1 is a documented pseudogene. CDR3 size: 19 residues. Here the CDR3 DNA reads TGTGCCAGCAGCAAAGTAACCCAGAGGACGACAGCCCTCTCCTACGAGCAGTACTTC. Its protein is CASSKVTQRTTALSYEQYF.

This clonotype appeared once. The rearrangement links TRBV5-1 to TRBJ2-1; D may correspond to TRBD1 or TRBD2 (5 bases each). The CDR3 has 15 amino acids. Germline V gene sequence: CDR1 SGHRS, CDR2 YFSETQ. V was cut by 0 bases and J by 2 bases, with 9 bases left in between. CDR3 loop: CASSLGDGPYNEQFF. In DNA, the CDR3 is TGCGCCAGCAGCTTGGGGGACGGACCCTACAATGAGCAGTTCTTC.

This chain joins TRBV29-1 and TRBJ2-1; D gene unclear. The CDR3 extends over 12 amino acids. From germline, CDR1 is SQVTM and CDR2 ANQGSEA. V was trimmed by 2 bases and J by 10 bases, leaving 12 bases between them. This CDR3 reads CSVENVPTEQFF. The CDR3 bases are TGCAGCGTTGAAAACGTCCCGACGGAGCAGTTCTTC.

The V gene is TRBV29-1, the J gene TRBJ2-5; D uncertain. The CDR3 has 12 amino acids. Germline V CDR1 and CDR2: SQVTM, ANQGSEA. Trimming removed 4 bases from V and 5 bases from J, with 11 bases in between. The CDR3 sequence is CSVALSAETQYF. CDR3 sequence (DNA): TGCAGCGTTGCACTAAGCGCGGAGACCCAGTACTTC.

The CDR3 here is CASSYQGGSPYNEQFF. The CDR3 DNA reads as TGTGCCAGCAGTTACCAAGGCGGGAGTCCCTACAATGAGCAGTTCTTC. The J gene is TRBJ2-1, the V gene TRBV6-5; 7 nucleotides line up with TRBD2. The CDR3 covers 16 residues. Trimming cost V 2 bases and J 2 bases; bases outside gene matches: 6. Germline V gives CDR1 MNHEY, CDR2 SVGAGI.

The chain links TRBV20-1 to TRBJ2-3, with D possibly being TRBD2 (5 bases). The V end lost 3 bases, the J end lost 9 bases, and 16 bases lay between the germline ends. The CDR3 runs to 13 residues. In germline, CDR1 is DFQATT, CDR2 SNEGSKA (reference sequence). CDR3 sequence (DNA): TGCAGTGCTAGTCGCCGGGAAGCTCCGACGCAGTATTTT. Encoded protein: CSASRREAPTQYF.

V usage is TRBV3-1 and J usage is TRBJ2-1; no reliable D call. Germline V gene data show CDR1 as LGHDT and CDR2 as YNNKEL (reference sequence). V gave up 1 base and J gave up 7 bases, with 8 bases separating them. The CDR3 runs 13 residues. The CDR3 coding sequence is TGTGCCAGCAGCCAAGTTCTCGAGAATGAGCAGTTCTTC. Its protein is CASSQVLENEQFF.

CDR3 DNA sequence: TGTGCCTGCATGGGACAGGGCGGGACTGAAGCTTTCTTT. Its translation: CACMGQGGTEAFF. J is TRBJ1-1 and V is TRBV30; TRBD1 matches 9 bases. V gave up 6 bases and J gave up 5 bases; unmatched junction bases: 7. Per germline, CDR1 GTSNPN and CDR2 SVGIG (reference sequence). This CDR3 spans 13 amino acids.

CDR3 loop: CASSLPQGAYGYTF. CDR3 sequence (DNA): TGTGCCAGCAGTTTACCCCAGGGGGCCTATGGCTACACCTTC. The chain couples TRBV28 to TRBJ1-2, with 8 nucleotides matching TRBD1. Germline lookup yields CDR1 MDHEN and CDR2 SYDVKM. The J segment lost 4 bases and the V segment lost 2 bases, leaving 3 bases of the junction unmatched. This CDR3 contains 14 residues.

The chain carries TRBV7-9 and TRBJ1-5; no clear D. Germline values: CDR1 SEHNR, CDR2 FQNEAQ (reference sequence). The CDR3 has 16 residues. Deletions cut 5 bases from V and 2 bases from J, with 16 bases between. CDR3 in amino acids: CASSQREGTGNQPQHF. CDR3 nucleotides: TGTGCCAGCAGCCAGCGTGAAGGTACCGGCAATCAGCCCCAGCATTTT.

The chain has TRBV7-9 and TRBJ2-1; D possibly corresponds to TRBD2 (5 bases). CDR1 and CDR2 (germline): SEHNR, FQNEAQ (reference sequence). CDR3 size: 13 residues. V was cut by 6 bases and J by 9 bases, with 15 bases left in between. CDR3 protein: CASSSGLRLEQFF. CDR3 DNA: TGTGCCAGCAGTTCCGGACTGCGCCTTGAGCAGTTCTTC.

V usage is TRBV4-3 and J usage is TRBJ2-7; TRBD2 matches at 12 bases. The CDR3 runs 19 residues. V was clipped by 0 bases and J by 0 bases; unmatched bases: 9. From germline, CDR1 is LGHNA and CDR2 YSLEER. The CDR3 nucleotides read TGCGCCAGCAGCCAAGACCTCCTAGCGGGAGGGACTCGCTCCTACGAGCAGTACTTC. Residues: CASSQDLLAGGTRSYEQYF.

The chain recombines TRBV24-1 with TRBJ1-2; no definite D call. V was trimmed by 2 bases and J by 4 bases, leaving 7 bases between them. The V gene's germline CDR1 is KGHDR and CDR2 SFDVKD. The CDR3 length is 13 residues. DNA for the CDR3: TGTGCCACCAGTGATTCAGGCCTCTATGGCTACACCTTC. This sequence encodes CATSDSGLYGYTF.

V is TRBV29-1 and J is TRBJ2-7; no firm D call. Deletions cut 2 bases from V and 4 bases from J, with 24 bases between. CDR1 and CDR2 from the germline V gene are SQVTM and ANQGSEA. The CDR3 totals 17 residues. CDR3 protein: CSVEWMVIARVFYEQYF. CDR3 in DNA: TGCAGCGTTGAATGGATGGTGATAGCAAGGGTCTTTTACGAGCAGTACTTC.

The J gene is TRBJ2-7, the V gene TRBV6-5; 7 positions match TRBD2. Germline CDR1 and CDR2: MNHEY and SVGAGI. Losses at the gene ends were 5 bases for V and 6 bases for J; bases not matched to a gene: 10. The CDR3 sequence is 14 residues long. CDR3 region: CASSSRRREGEQYF. The CDR3 DNA sequence: TGTGCCAGCAGTAGCCGGCGAAGGGAGGGCGAGCAGTACTTC.

This sequence joins TRBV19 and TRBJ2-1; perhaps TRBD1 as D (5 bases). The CDR3 runs 15 residues. Germline CDR1 reads LNHDA; CDR2 reads SQIVND (reference sequence). Deletions cut 3 bases from V and 4 bases from J, with 13 bases between. The CDR3 DNA is TGTGCCAGTAGTATGGGGCCTCACTTATACAATGAGCAGTTCTTC. Encoded protein: CASSMGPHLYNEQFF.

The CDR3 bases are TGCGCCAGCAGCTTGGTGGGCGGATTTAGCACAGATACGCAGTATTTT. Translating gives CASSLVGGFSTDTQYF. The rearrangement uses TRBV5-1 and TRBJ2-3; D is ambiguous. V lost 0 bases and J 0 bases, leaving 11 bases between the germline ends. CDR1 is SGHRS, CDR2 YFSETQ, per germline. CDR3 length: 16 amino acids.